This T cell receptor (beta chain) was retrieved from a study of CD4 T cells in relation to SARS-CoV-2 and coronaviruses (dated by TCRdb to the early 2020s). Regarding the complete study: In the ViraFEST assay, PBMCs were grown with antigen for approximately 11 days, and TCR beta CDR3s were then sequenced to identify antigen-specific clonal expansions. An HIV-1 Nef peptide pool or a no-peptide culture served as the negative reference condition. HLA restriction was mapped for shared crossreactive spike epitopes using patient-derived lymphoblastoid cell lines. At the level of individual TCR clonotypes, the study evaluated whether memory CD4+ T cells crossreact between the spike proteins of SARS-CoV-2 and those of common cold coronaviruses. The Adaptive Biotechnologies TCR-sequencing kit was used to sequence samples from a few pre-COVID donors and the naive versus memory experiments, whereas other data were Illumina-based. For other donors in the study, expansion assays were sequenced with a different, Illumina-based TCR-beta assay.

The CDR3 spans 18 residues, from the cysteine through the phenylalanine. Only CDR3 DNA remains: 54 bases, in frame from the first base. V is clipped by 0 bases and J by 2 bases, and the sequence between their germline boundaries is 20 bases long. The germline V gene sets CDR1 to MGHRA and CDR2 to YSYEKL. CD4+ T cells from unexposed donors were collected before the COVID-19 pandemic (2011-2018). The EasySep CD4+ T cell isolation kit was used to isolate CD4+ T cells once the cultures had run for roughly eleven days. Unexposed donor CD4+ T cells were tested for reactivity to SARS-CoV-2 S and N and four common cold coronavirus spike pools, as cell number allowed. Each well received about 2.2 million PBMCs, cultured in IMDM supplemented with approximately 4.5% human AB serum and about 10 IU/ml IL-2. Half of the culture medium was replaced with fresh IL-2-containing medium on days 3 and 7. In general, every peptide culture condition was set up in three replicate wells. The leukapheresis product for the unexposed donors was obtained through commercial purchase. Ficoll-Paque PLUS gradient centrifugation was used to isolate PBMCs from leukapheresis product or whole blood. PBMCs were either used fresh in the expansion assay or cryopreserved at -140 degrees C. The QIAamp Micro DNA Kit was used to extract genomic DNA from the CD4+ T cells.

Overall study outcomes, separate from this receptor: The study was constrained by small numbers of patients and of tested TCRs. Pre-pandemic and post-infection samples were not both contributed by any donor, so tracing of the source of pre-existing responses was limited. Significantly weaker SARS-CoV-2-driven expansion was shown by crossreactive clones than by monoreactive clones, consistent with antigenic imprinting. Roughly 64% of donors had memory CD4+ clonotypes that crossrecognized SARS-CoV-2 and at least one common cold coronavirus spike. Since the crossreactivity analysis centred on spike protein, crossreactivity against other viral proteins was not assessed.

The receptor library was made with the immunoSEQ multiplex PCR assay. The study's own analysis went as follows. During preprocessing, nonproductive sequences were discarded, as were any CDR3s that did not begin with C, did not end with F or W, or were shorter than 7 amino acids. Antigen-specific clonotypes were called with the MANAFEST web app, based on expansion relative to reference and other culture wells. A clone counted as positive if significantly expanded in 2 of 3 replicate wells versus the reference culture at FDR below 0.05. For a clone to be considered positive, significant expansion relative to all other tandem wells and an odds ratio above 5 were also required. After three terminal residues were trimmed from each end, CDR3 homology was quantified as pairwise Levenshtein distance using the stringdist R package. Here the immuneACCESS table is served through TCRdb, limited to in-frame sequences with V and J called. Missing clones are a known gap in these copies; in checked studies unresolved V genes cover under half, and the rest lacks a known reason. Clone size and the V and J calls come from that table; the DNA yielded D and trimming. This sample comprises tens of thousands of clones, just under 75% of them detected only once. The top ten hold around a fifth of the sample.

On this clone itself: What this receptor recognizes is not known. Nothing much larger sits one base from this clone, and base qualities are not available.

Sample: CD4+ T cells from PBMCs, cultured in vitro. The TCR was taken from a human donor in good health. The chain is assembled from TRBV4-1 and TRBJ2-7; the D gene is perhaps TRBD1 or TRBD2, each of them matching over 9 bases. The bases are TGCGCCAGCAGCCAAGACGGGCGGGGGGGGACAGGGACCTACGAGCAGTACTTC. Its product reads: CASSQDGRGGTGTYEQYF.